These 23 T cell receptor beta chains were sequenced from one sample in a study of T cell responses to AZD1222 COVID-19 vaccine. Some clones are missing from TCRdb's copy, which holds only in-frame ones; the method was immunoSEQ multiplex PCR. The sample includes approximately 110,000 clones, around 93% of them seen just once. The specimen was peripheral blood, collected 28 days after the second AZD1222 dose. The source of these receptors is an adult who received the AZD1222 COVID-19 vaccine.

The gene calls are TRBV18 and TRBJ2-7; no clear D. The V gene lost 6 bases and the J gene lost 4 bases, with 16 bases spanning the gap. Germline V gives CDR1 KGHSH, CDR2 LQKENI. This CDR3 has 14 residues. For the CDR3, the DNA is TGTGCCAGCTCTCTCCTTAAGGGTCAGTACGAGCAGTACTTC. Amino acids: CASSLLKGQYEQYF.

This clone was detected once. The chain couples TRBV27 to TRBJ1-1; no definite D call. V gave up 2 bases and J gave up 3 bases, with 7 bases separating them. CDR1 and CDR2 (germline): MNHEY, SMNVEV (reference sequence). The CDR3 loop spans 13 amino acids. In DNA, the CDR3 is TGTGCCAGCAGTTTAGGGAGAGACACTGAAGCTTTCTTT. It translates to CASSLGRDTEAFF.

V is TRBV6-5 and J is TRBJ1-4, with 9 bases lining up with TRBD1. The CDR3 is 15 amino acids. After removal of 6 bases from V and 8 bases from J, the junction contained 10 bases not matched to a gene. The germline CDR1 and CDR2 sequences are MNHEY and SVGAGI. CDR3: CASSNPGTGNEKLFF. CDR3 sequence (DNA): TGTGCCAGCAGCAACCCTGGGACAGGGAACGAAAAACTGTTTTTT.

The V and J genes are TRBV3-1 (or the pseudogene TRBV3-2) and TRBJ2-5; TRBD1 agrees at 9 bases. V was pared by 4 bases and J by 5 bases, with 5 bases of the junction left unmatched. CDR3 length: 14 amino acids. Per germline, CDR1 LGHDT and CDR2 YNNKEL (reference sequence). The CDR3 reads CASSLGQGLETQYF. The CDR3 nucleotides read TGTGCCAGCAGCCTAGGACAGGGGTTGGAGACCCAGTACTTC.

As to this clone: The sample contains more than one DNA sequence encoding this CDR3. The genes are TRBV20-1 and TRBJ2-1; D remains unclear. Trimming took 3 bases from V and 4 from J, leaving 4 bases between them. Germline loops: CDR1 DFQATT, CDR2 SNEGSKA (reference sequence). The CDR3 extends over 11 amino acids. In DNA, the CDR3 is TGCAGTGCTAGGGGTTACAATGAGCAGTTCTTC. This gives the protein CSARGYNEQFF.

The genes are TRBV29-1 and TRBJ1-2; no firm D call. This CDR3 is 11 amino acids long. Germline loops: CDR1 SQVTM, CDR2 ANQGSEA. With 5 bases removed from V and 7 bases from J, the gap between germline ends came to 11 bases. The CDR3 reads CSVSSGIGYTF. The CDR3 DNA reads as TGCAGCGTTTCTTCAGGAATTGGCTACACCTTC.

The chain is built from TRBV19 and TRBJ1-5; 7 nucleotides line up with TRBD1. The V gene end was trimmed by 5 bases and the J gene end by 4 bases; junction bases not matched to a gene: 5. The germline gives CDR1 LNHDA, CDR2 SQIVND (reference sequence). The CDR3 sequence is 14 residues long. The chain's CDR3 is CASSAPGGNQPQHF. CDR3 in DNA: TGTGCCAGTAGTGCTCCAGGGGGTAATCAGCCCCAGCATTTT.

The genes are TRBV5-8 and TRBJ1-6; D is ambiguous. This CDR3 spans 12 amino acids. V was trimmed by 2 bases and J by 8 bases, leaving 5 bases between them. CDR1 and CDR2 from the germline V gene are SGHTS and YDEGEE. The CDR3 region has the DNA TGTGCCAGCAGCTTCACATATTCACCCCTCCACTTT. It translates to CASSFTYSPLHF.

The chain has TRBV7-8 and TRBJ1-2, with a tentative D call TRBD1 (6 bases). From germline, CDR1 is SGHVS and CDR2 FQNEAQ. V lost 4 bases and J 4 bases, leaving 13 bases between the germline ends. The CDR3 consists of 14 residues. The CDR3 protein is CASSSKTGSYGYTF. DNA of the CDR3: TGTGCCAGCAGCTCGAAGACAGGCTCCTATGGCTACACCTTC.

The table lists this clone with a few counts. As DNA, the CDR3 is TGCGCCAGCAGCTTGCGGGGACTAGCGGGAGTTAAGGGGATGAATGAGCAGTTCTTC. This encodes CASSLRGLAGVKGMNEQFF. The chain carries TRBV5-1 and TRBJ2-1; 14 nucleotides line up with TRBD2. The trim removed 1 base at V and 7 bases at J, leaving 13 bases unmatched. The CDR3 contains 19 residues. CDR1 and CDR2 (germline): SGHRS, YFSETQ.

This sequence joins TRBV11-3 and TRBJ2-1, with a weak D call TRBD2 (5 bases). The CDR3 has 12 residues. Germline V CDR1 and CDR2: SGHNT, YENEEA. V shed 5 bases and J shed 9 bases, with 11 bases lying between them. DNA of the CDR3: TGTGCCAGCAGCGGCTCTAGCCCTGAGCAGTTCTTC. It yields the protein CASSGSSPEQFF.

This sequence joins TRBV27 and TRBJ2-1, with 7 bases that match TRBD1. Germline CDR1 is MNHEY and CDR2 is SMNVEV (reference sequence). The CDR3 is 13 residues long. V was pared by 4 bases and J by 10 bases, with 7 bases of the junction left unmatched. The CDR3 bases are TGTGCCAGCAGTTCGACAGGGCTTTTGGAGCAGTTCTTC. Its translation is CASSSTGLLEQFF.

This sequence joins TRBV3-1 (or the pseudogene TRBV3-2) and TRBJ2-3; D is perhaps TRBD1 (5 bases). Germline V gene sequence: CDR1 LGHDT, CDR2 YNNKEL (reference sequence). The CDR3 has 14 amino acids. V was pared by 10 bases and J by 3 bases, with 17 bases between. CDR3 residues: CATRGRVLTDTQYF. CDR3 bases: TGTGCCACCCGAGGCAGGGTATTGACAGATACGCAGTATTTT.

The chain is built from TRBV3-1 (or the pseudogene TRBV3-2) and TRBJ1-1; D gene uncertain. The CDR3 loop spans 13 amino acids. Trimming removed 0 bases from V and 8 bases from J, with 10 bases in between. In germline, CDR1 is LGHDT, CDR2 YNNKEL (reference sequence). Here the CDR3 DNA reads TGTGCCAGCAGCCAAGAGCGCCGGGGAGAAGCTTTCTTT. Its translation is CASSQERRGEAFF.

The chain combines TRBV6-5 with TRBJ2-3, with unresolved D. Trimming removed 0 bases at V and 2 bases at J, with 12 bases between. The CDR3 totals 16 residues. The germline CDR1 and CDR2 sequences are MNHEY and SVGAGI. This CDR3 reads CASSYSFRTLTDTQYF. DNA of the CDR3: TGTGCCAGCAGTTACTCGTTCCGGACCCTCACAGATACGCAGTATTTT.

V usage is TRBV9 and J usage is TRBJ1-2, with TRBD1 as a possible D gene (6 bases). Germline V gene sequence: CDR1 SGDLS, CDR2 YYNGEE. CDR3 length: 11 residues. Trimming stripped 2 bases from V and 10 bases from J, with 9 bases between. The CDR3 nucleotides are TGTGCCAGCAGCGTTACAGGGAACTACACCTTC. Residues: CASSVTGNYTF.

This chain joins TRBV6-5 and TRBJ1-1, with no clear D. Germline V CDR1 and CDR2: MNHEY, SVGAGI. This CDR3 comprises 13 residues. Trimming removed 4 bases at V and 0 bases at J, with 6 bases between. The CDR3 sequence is CASSLSVNTEAFF. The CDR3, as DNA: TGTGCCAGCAGTTTGTCTGTGAACACTGAAGCTTTCTTT.

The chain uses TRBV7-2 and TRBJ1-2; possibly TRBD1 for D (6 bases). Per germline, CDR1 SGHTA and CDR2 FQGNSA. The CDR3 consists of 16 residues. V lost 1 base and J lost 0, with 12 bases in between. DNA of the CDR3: TGTGCCAGCAGCTTAGTCGGGGGGCCTTCTAACTATGGCTACACCTTC. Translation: CASSLVGGPSNYGYTF.

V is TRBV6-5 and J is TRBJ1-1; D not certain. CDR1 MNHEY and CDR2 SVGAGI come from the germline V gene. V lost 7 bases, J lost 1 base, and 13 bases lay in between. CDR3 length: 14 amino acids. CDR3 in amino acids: CASTGPASNTEAFF. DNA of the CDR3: TGTGCCAGCACCGGGCCGGCCTCGAACACTGAAGCTTTCTTT.

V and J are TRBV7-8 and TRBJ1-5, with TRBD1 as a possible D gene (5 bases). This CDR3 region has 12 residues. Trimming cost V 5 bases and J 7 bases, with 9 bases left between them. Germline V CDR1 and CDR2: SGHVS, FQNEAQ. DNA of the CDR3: TGTGCCAGCAGCCCCCGGGGGCAGCCCCAGCATTTT. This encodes CASSPRGQPQHF.

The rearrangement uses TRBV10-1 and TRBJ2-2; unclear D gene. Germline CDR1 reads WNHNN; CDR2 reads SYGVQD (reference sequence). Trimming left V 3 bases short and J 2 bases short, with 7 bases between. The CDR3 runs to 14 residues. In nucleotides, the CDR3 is TGCGCCAGCAGTGAAGGGCTTAACACCGGGGAGCTGTTTTTT. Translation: CASSEGLNTGELFF.

CDR3 in amino acids: CASSPPGRYNEQFF. The DNA for the CDR3 is TGTGCCAGCAGTCCACCGGGGAGATACAATGAGCAGTTCTTC. This chain joins TRBV25-1 and TRBJ2-1; D is possibly TRBD2 (5 bases). The CDR3 is made up of 14 amino acids. V lost 5 bases, J lost 4 bases, and 12 bases lay in between. CDR1 MGHDK and CDR2 SYGVNS come from the germline V gene. The entire variable domain, with the rest obtained from reference TRBV25-1 and TRBJ2-1, is as follows: EADIYQTPRYLVIGTGKKITLECSQTMGHDKMYWYQQDPGMELHLIHYSYGVNSTEKGDLSSESTVSRIRTEHFPLTLESARPSHTSQYLCASSPPGRYNEQFFGPGTRLTVL.

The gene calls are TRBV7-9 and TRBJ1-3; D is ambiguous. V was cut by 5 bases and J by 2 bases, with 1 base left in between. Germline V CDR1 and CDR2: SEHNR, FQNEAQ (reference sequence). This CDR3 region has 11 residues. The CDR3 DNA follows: TGTGCCAGCAGCCCTGGAAACACCATATATTTT. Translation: CASSPGNTIYF.